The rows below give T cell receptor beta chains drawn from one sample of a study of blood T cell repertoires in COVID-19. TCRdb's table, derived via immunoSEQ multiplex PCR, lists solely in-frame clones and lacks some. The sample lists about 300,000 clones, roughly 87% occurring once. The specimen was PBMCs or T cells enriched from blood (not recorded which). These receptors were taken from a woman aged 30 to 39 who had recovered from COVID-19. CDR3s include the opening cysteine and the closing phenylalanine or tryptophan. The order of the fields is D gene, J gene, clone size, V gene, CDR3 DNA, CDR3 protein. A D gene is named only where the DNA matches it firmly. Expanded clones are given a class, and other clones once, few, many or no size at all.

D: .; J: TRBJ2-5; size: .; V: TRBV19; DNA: TGTGCCAGTAGTATTCTCGGACAGCCCCAAGAGACCCAGTACTTC; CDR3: CASSILGQPQETQYF
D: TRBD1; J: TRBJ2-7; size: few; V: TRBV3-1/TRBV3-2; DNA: TGTGCCAGCAGCAGAACAGGGGCCTCCTACGAGCAGTACTTC; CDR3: CASSRTGASYEQYF
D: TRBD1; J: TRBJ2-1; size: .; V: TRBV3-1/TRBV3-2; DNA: TGTGCCAGCAGCCCCGGACAGGGCGGCTCCTACAATGAGCAGTTCTTC; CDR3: CASSPGQGGSYNEQFF
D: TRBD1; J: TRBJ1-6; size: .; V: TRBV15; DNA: TGTGCCACCAGCAGAGATAGTTTGAGGCAGGGGGTCGTTTCACCCCTCCACTTT; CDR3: CATSRDSLRQGVVSPLHF
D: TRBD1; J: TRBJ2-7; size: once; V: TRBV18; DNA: TGTGCCAGCTCACGGCCGGGACAGGTAACCGAGCAGTACTTC; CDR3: CASSRPGQVTEQYF
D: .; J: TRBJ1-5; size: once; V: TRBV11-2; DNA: TGTGCCAGCAGCCCTAGGCGGGGGGGCGGACAGCCCCAGCATTTT; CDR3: CASSPRRGGGQPQHF
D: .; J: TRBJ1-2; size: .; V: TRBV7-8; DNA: TGTGCCAGCAGCCTACCCGGGACACCGAGATCCTATGGCTACACCTTC; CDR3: CASSLPGTPRSYGYTF
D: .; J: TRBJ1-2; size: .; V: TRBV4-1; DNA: TGCGCCAGCAGCCAAGATCGGGACTATGGCTACACCTTC; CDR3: CASSQDRDYGYTF
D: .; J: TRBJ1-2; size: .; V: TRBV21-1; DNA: TGTGCCAGCAGCAAAGAATTGGCGCAGGGGAGCTATGGCTACACCTTC; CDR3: CASSKELAQGSYGYTF
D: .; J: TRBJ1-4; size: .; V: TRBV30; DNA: TGTGCCTGGAGTGGTGGGGGAGGGCGGGATGAAAAACTGTTTTTT; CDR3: CAWSGGGGRDEKLFF
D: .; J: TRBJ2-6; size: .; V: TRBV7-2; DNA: TGTGCCAGCAGCTCCCAGGGTAGGGGGGCCAACGTCCTGACTTTC; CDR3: CASSSQGRGANVLTF
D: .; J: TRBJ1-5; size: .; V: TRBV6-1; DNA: TGTGCCAGCAGTGAAGCGTTCTTCGGTCAGCCCCAGCATTTT; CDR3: CASSEAFFGQPQHF
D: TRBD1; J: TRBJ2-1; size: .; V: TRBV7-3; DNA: TGTGCCAGCAGCCCAACAGGGGGTGAGCAGTTCTTC; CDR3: CASSPTGGEQFF
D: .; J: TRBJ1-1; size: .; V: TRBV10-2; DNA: TGCGCCAGCAGTGGACAAATGAACACTGAAGCTTTCTTT; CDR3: CASSGQMNTEAFF
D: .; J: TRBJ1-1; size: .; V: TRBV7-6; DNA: TGTGCCAGCAGCTTAGGTCGAGGAGCTGGGACTGAAGCTTTCTTT; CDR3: CASSLGRGAGTEAFF
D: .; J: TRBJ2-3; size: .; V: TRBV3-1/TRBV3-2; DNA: TGTGCCAGCGTGCTCTTTAGCGGCACAGATACGCAGTATTTT; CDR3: CASVLFSGTDTQYF
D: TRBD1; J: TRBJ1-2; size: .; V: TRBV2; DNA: TGTGCCAGCAGTGAAGAATCGACAGGGGGCCAGGGCTACACCTTC; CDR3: CASSEESTGGQGYTF
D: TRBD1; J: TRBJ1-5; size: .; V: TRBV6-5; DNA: TGTGCCAGCACCCAGAGACAGGGTGGCAATCAGCCCCAGCATTTT; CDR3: CASTQRQGGNQPQHF
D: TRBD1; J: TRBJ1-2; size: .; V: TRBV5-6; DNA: TGTGCCAGCAGCTTTGCGAGGGACAGTGGATTCTATGGCTACACCTTC; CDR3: CASSFARDSGFYGYTF
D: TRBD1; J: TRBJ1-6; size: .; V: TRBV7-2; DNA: TGTGCCAGCAGCTTAAGGTGGACAGGTCAATCACCCCTCCACTTT; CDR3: CASSLRWTGQSPLHF
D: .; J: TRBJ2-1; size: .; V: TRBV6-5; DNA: TGTGCCAGCAGTTATCTTGGCTCCCCGCAGTTCTTC; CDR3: CASSYLGSPQFF
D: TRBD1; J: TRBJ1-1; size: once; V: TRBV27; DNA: TGTGCCAGCAGAACGGACAGGGAGTATACTGAAGCTTTCTTT; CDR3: CASRTDREYTEAFF
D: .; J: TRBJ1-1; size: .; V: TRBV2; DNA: TGTGCCAGCAGCGCGTGGCAGGTGAACACTGAAGCTTTCTTT; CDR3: CASSAWQVNTEAFF
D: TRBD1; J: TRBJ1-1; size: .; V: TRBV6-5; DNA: TGTGCCTCTCGGGAACAGGGGTGGAACACTGAAGCTTTCTTT; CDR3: CASREQGWNTEAFF
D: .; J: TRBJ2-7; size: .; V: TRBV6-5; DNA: TGTGCCAGCAGGAAACAGTTTGAGCAGTACTTC; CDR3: CASRKQFEQYF
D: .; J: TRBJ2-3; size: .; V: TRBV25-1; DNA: TGTGCCAGCAGTGATAGTAGGGGGGGATTGGCAGATACGCAGTATTTT; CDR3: CASSDSRGGLADTQYF